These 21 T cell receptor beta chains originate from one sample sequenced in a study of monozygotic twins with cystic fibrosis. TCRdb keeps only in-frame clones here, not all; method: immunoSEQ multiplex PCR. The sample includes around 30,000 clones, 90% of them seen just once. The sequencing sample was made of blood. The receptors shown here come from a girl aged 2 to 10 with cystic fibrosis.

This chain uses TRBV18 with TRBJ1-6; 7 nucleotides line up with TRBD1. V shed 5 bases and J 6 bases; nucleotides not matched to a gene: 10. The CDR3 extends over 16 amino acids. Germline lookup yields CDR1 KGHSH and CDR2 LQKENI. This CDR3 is CASSSYRQGSNSPLHF. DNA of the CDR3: TGTGCCAGCTCATCCTACCGACAGGGAAGTAATTCACCCCTCCACTTT.

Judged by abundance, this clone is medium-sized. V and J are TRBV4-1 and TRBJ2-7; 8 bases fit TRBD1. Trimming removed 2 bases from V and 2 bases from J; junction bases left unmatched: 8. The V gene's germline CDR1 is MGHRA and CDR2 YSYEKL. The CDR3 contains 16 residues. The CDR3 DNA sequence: TGCGCCAGCAGCCAATGGCCCTGGGACAGGACCTACGAGCAGTACTTC. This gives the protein CASSQWPWDRTYEQYF.

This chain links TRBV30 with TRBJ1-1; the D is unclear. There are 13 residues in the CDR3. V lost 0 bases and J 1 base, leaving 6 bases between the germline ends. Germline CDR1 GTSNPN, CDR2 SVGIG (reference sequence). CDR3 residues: CAWSVRTNTEAFF. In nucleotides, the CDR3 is TGTGCCTGGAGTGTTAGGACGAACACTGAAGCTTTCTTT.

In nucleotides, the CDR3 is TGTGCCAGCACTGGAGACAGCGGGCCCTTCTATGGCTACACCTTC. It yields the protein CASTGDSGPFYGYTF. The chain recombines TRBV2 with TRBJ1-2; D is perhaps TRBD1 (5 bases). CDR3 length: 15 residues. Trimming took off 7 bases at V and 4 bases at J, with 19 bases between the two ends. CDR1 and CDR2 (germline): SNHLY, FYNNEI.

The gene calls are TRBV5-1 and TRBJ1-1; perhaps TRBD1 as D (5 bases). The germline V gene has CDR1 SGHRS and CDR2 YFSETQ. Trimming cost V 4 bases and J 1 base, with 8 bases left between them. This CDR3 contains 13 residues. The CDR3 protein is CASSPQGNTEAFF. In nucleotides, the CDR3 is TGCGCCAGCAGCCCGCAGGGGAACACTGAAGCTTTCTTT.

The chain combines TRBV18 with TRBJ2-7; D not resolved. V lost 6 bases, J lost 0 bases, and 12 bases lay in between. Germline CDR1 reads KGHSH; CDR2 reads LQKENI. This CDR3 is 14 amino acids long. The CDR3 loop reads CASSPDGTSYEQYF. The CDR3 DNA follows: TGTGCCAGCTCGCCCGACGGCACCTCCTACGAGCAGTACTTC.

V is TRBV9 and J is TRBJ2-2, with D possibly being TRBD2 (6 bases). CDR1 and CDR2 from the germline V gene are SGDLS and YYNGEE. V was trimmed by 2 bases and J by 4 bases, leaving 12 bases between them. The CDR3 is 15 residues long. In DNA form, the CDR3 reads TGTGCCAGCAGCGTGGGCGGGGTTCCCACCGGGGAGCTGTTTTTT. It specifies CASSVGGVPTGELFF. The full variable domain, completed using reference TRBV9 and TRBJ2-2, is DSGVTQTPKHLITATGQRVTLRCSPRSGDLSVYWYQQSLDQGLQFLIQYYNGEERAKGNILERFSAQQFPDLHSELNLSSLELGDSALYFCASSVGGVPTGELFFGEGSRLTVL.

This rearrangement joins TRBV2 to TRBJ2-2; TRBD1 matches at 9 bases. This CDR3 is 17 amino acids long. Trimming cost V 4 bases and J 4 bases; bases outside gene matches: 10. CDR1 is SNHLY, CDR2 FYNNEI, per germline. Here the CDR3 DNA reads TGTGCCAGCAGTGCCCCGAGACCGGGACAGGGCACCGGGGAGCTGTTTTTT. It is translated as CASSAPRPGQGTGELFF. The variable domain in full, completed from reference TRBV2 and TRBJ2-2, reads EPEVTQTPSHQVTQMGQEVILRCVPISNHLYFYWYRQILGQKVEFLVSFYNNEISEKSEIFDDQFSVERPDGSNFTLKIRSTKLEDSAMYFCASSAPRPGQGTGELFFGEGSRLTVL.

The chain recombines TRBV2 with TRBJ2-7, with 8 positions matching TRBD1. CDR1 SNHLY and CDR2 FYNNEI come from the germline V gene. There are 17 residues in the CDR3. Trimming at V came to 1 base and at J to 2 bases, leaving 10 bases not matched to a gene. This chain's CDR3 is CASSEDIRTGITYEQYF. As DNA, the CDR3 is TGTGCCAGCAGTGAAGATATTAGGACAGGGATCACCTACGAGCAGTACTTC.

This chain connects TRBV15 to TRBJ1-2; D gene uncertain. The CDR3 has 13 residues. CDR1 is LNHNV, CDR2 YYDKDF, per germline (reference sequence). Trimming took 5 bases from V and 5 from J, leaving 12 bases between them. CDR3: CATSGRSPYGYTF. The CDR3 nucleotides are TGTGCCACCAGCGGACGAAGTCCATATGGCTACACCTTC.

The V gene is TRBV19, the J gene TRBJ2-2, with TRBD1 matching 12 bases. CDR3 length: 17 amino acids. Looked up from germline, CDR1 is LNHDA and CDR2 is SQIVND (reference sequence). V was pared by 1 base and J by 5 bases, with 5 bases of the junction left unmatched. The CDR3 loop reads CASSIVGTGGYTGELFF. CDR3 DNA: TGTGCCAGTAGTATAGTGGGGACAGGGGGCTATACCGGGGAGCTGTTTTTT.

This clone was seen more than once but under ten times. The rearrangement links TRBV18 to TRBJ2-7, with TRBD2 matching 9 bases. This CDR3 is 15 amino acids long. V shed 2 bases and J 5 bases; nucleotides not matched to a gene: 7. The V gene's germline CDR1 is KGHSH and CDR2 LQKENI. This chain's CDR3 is CASSPDLAGKHEQYF. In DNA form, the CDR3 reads TGTGCCAGCTCACCAGATCTAGCGGGGAAACACGAGCAGTACTTC.

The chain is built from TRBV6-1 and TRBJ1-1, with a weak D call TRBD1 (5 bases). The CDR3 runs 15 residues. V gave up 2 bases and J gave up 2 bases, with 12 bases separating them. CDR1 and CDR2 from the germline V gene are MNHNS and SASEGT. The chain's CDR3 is CASSENPDRNTEAFF. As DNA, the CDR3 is TGTGCCAGCAGTGAAAATCCAGACAGAAACACTGAAGCTTTCTTT.

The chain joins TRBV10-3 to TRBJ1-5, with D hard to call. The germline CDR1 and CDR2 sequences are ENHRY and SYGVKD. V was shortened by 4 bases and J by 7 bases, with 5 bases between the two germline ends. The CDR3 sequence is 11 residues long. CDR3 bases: TGTGCCATCAGTGTTGGACAGCCCCAGCATTTT. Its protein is CAISVGQPQHF.

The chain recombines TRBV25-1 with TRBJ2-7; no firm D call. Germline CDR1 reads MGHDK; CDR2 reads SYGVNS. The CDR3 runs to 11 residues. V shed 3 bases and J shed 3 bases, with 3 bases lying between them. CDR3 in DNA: TGTGCCAGCAGTGACATCTACGAGCAGTACTTC. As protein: CASSDIYEQYF.

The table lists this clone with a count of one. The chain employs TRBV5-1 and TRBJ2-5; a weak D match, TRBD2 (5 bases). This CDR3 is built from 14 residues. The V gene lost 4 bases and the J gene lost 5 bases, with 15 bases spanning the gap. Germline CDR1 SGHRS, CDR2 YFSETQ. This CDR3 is CASSPPGIRETQYF. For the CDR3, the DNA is TGCGCCAGCAGCCCTCCGGGGATACGCGAGACCCAGTACTTC.

The CDR3 DNA reads as TGCGCCAGCAGCCAAGATCTGGGGGCGGCCTATGGCTACACCTTC. It specifies CASSQDLGAAYGYTF. V is TRBV4-1 and J is TRBJ1-2; possibly TRBD1 for D (6 bases). Deletions cut 0 bases from V and 4 bases from J, with 12 bases between. Germline-derived CDR1 and CDR2 are MGHRA and YSYEKL. There are 15 residues in the CDR3.

The CDR3 DNA reads TGCAGCTACAGCAGGGGGGGGAATTCCTACAATGAGCAGTTCTTC. Protein: CSYSRGGNSYNEQFF. V is TRBV29-1 and J is TRBJ2-1; D tentatively fits TRBD1 or TRBD2 (7 bases each). The CDR3 is 15 residues long. The V end was cut by 8 bases, the J end by 1 base, with 18 bases between. Germline V gene lookup returns CDR1 SQVTM and CDR2 ANQGSEA.

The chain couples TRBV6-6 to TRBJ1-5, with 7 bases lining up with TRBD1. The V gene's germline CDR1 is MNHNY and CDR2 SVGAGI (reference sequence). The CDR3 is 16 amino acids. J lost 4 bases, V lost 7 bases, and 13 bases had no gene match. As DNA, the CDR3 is TGTGCCAGCACCTCGCGACAGGGTTTGTTTAATCAGCCCCAGCATTTT. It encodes CASTSRQGLFNQPQHF.

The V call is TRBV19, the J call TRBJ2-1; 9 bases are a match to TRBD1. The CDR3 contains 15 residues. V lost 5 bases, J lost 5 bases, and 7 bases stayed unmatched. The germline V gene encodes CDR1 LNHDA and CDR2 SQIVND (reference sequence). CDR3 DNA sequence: TGTGCCAGTAGTCTCCCCGGGACAGGGAACAATGAGCAGTTCTTC. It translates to CASSLPGTGNNEQFF.

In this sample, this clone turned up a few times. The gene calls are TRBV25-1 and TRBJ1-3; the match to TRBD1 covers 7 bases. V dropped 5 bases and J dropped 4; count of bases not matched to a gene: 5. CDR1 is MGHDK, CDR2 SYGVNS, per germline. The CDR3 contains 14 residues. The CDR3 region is CASSPQGGGNTIYF. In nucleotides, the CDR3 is TGTGCCAGCAGTCCCCAGGGGGGCGGAAACACCATATATTTT.